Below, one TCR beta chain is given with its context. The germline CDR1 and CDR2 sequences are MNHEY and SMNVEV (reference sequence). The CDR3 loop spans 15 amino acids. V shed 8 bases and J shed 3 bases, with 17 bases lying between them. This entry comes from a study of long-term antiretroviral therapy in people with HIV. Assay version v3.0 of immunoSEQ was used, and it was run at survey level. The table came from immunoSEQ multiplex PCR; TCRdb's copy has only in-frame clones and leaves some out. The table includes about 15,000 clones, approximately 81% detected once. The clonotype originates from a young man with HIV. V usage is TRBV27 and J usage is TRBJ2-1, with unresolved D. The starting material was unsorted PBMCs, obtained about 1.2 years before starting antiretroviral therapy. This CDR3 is CASCSLTPDYNEQFF. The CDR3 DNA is TGTGCCAGCTGTTCTTTGACACCTGACTACAATGAGCAGTTCTTC.